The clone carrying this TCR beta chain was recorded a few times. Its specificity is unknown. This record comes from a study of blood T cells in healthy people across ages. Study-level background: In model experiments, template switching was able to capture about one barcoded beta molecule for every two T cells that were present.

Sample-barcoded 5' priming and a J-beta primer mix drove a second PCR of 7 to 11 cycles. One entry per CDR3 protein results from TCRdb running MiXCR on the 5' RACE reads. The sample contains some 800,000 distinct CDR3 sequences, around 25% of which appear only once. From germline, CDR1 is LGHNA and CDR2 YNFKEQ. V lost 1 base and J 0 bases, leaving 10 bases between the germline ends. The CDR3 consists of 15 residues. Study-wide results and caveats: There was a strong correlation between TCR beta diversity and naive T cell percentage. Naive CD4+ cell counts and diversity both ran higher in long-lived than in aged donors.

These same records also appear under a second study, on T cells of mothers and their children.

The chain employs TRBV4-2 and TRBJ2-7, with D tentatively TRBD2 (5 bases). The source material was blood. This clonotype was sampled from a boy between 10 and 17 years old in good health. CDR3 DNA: TGTGCCAGCAGCCAAGGGAGGTGGGGCTCCTACGAGCAGTACTTC. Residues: CASSQGRWGSYEQYF.